This TCR beta chain was observed in a study of blood T cell repertoires in COVID-19. Across the whole study: COVID-19 samples, acute and convalescent, were from the United States, Italy and Spain. Sources were T cells, B-cell-depleted T cells, or PBMCs; the material itself was cDNA or gDNA.

Seattle patients were enrolled during active infection and followed longitudinally. In the authors' workflow: It was from reference gene primer amplification that nucleated cell counts were estimated. Some clones are missing from TCRdb's copy, which holds only in-frame ones; the method was immunoSEQ multiplex PCR. The V and J calls and clone size were taken over from that table, and D and trimming were inferred from the DNA. Found here are hundreds of thousands of clones, more than 75% of them singletons; the top ten hold 6% to 7%. Trimming pared 3 bases from V and 0 bases from J, leaving 12 bases between. There are 15 residues in the CDR3. The germline V gene encodes CDR1 SGHNT and CDR2 YYREEE (reference sequence).

This receptor was obtained from a woman aged 45-65 years with COVID-19, enrolled during active disease. The V call is TRBV5-4, the J call TRBJ1-1; TRBD1 is a possible D gene (6 bases). The sample consisted of peripheral blood. CDR3 amino acids: CASSWKGQLNTEAFF. CDR3 nucleotide sequence: TGTGCCAGCAGCTGGAAAGGACAGCTGAACACTGAAGCTTTCTTT.